This is a list of T cell receptor beta chains from one sample in a study of blood T cell repertoires in COVID-19. Here immunoSEQ multiplex PCR was the method, and the copy in TCRdb shows in-frame clones only, minus some. Among some 250,000 clones, over 75% were seen once, and the ten largest hold 0.65% to 0.95%. What was sequenced was peripheral blood. The source is a woman aged 25 to 39 with acute or convalescent COVID-19. Both conserved end residues are part of each CDR3. Each record gives: CDR3 protein, CDR3 DNA, D gene, V gene, J gene, clone size. A D gene is named only where the DNA matches it firmly. Part of the rows lack a size; the others show once, few, many or a class for expanded clones.

CDR3 protein: CAWSAANYGYTF; CDR3 DNA: TGTGCCTGGAGTGCAGCTAACTATGGCTACACCTTC; D gene: .; V gene: TRBV30; J gene: TRBJ1-2; clone size: .
CDR3 protein: CASSLTLAGGPFSNEQFF; CDR3 DNA: TGTGCCAGCAGTTTAACTTTAGCGGGAGGGCCTTTCAGCAATGAGCAGTTCTTC; D gene: TRBD2; V gene: TRBV28; J gene: TRBJ2-1; clone size: .
CDR3 protein: CASSEVKGAREQYF; CDR3 DNA: TGTGCCAGCAGTGAAGTAAAGGGGGCGCGTGAGCAGTACTTC; D gene: TRBD1; V gene: TRBV6-1; J gene: TRBJ2-7; clone size: .
CDR3 protein: CASSLVPLAGAGETQYF; CDR3 DNA: TGCGCCAGCAGCTTGGTACCTCTAGCGGGAGCCGGTGAGACCCAGTACTTC; D gene: TRBD2; V gene: TRBV5-1; J gene: TRBJ2-5; clone size: .
CDR3 protein: CASSTGWRGSYNEQFF; CDR3 DNA: TGTGCCAGTAGTACAGGGTGGAGGGGCTCCTACAATGAGCAGTTCTTC; D gene: .; V gene: TRBV19; J gene: TRBJ2-1; clone size: .
CDR3 protein: CASSQPGQFSYEQYF; CDR3 DNA: TGTGCCAGCAGTCAACCGGGACAGTTCTCCTACGAGCAGTACTTC; D gene: TRBD1; V gene: TRBV6-5; J gene: TRBJ2-7; clone size: .
CDR3 protein: CASSSSPGHSYEQYF; CDR3 DNA: TGTGCCAGCAGCTCCAGCCCGGGACACTCCTACGAGCAGTACTTC; D gene: .; V gene: TRBV7-3; J gene: TRBJ2-7; clone size: .
CDR3 protein: CASSRELLSNQPQHF; CDR3 DNA: TGTGCCAGTAGTAGGGAGCTGCTTAGCAATCAGCCCCAGCATTTT; D gene: .; V gene: TRBV19; J gene: TRBJ1-5; clone size: .
CDR3 protein: CASSLGSVLDGYTF; CDR3 DNA: TGTGCCAGCAGCTTGGGGAGTGTTTTGGATGGCTACACCTTC; D gene: .; V gene: TRBV11-2; J gene: TRBJ1-2; clone size: .
CDR3 protein: CASTETSGREGEQFF; CDR3 DNA: TGTGCCAGCACCGAAACTAGCGGGAGGGAGGGTGAGCAGTTCTTC; D gene: TRBD2; V gene: TRBV7-2; J gene: TRBJ2-1; clone size: .
CDR3 protein: CAWSVSSQYEQYF; CDR3 DNA: TGTGCCTGGAGTGTTTCATCCCAATACGAGCAGTACTTC; D gene: .; V gene: TRBV30; J gene: TRBJ2-7; clone size: .
CDR3 protein: CASSFTGGDYGYTF; CDR3 DNA: TGTGCCAGCAGCTTCACCGGGGGGGACTATGGCTACACCTTC; D gene: .; V gene: TRBV7-2; J gene: TRBJ1-2; clone size: once
CDR3 protein: CASSLTGLYGYTF; CDR3 DNA: TGTGCCAGCAGCTTGACAGGGCTCTATGGCTACACCTTC; D gene: .; V gene: TRBV5-6; J gene: TRBJ1-2; clone size: once
CDR3 protein: CASSQPGHYEQYF; CDR3 DNA: TGTGCCAGCAGCCAACCGGGACACTACGAGCAGTACTTC; D gene: .; V gene: TRBV14; J gene: TRBJ2-7; clone size: .
CDR3 protein: CASSQGRSTNEKLFF; CDR3 DNA: TGCGCCAGCAGCCAAGGGAGATCAACTAATGAAAAACTGTTTTTT; D gene: .; V gene: TRBV4-1; J gene: TRBJ1-4; clone size: .
CDR3 protein: CASRSAVQPQHF; CDR3 DNA: TGTGCCAGCAGATCAGCGGTCCAGCCCCAGCATTTT; D gene: .; V gene: TRBV6-6; J gene: TRBJ1-5; clone size: .
CDR3 protein: CATTPSAGAKNIQYF; CDR3 DNA: TGTGCCACAACGCCGTCGGCGGGGGCCAAAAACATTCAGTACTTC; D gene: .; V gene: TRBV19; J gene: TRBJ2-4; clone size: .
CDR3 protein: CASTATGQYEQYF; CDR3 DNA: TGTGCCAGCACCGCGACGGGACAATACGAGCAGTACTTC; D gene: .; V gene: TRBV28; J gene: TRBJ2-7; clone size: once
CDR3 protein: CASSAGTSDTGELFF; CDR3 DNA: TGTGCCAGCAGCGCCGGGACTAGCGACACCGGGGAGCTGTTTTTT; D gene: TRBD2; V gene: TRBV9; J gene: TRBJ2-2; clone size: .
CDR3 protein: CASSQNSGNTIYF; CDR3 DNA: TGTGCCAGCAGTCAAAACTCTGGAAACACCATATATTTT; D gene: .; V gene: TRBV27; J gene: TRBJ1-3; clone size: few
CDR3 protein: CASTDRGGTGELFF; CDR3 DNA: TGTGCCAGCACAGACAGGGGAGGCACCGGGGAGCTGTTTTTT; D gene: TRBD1; V gene: TRBV5-5; J gene: TRBJ2-2; clone size: .
CDR3 protein: CASSPDRAVQPQHF; CDR3 DNA: TGTGCCAGTAGTCCGGACAGGGCGGTTCAGCCCCAGCATTTT; D gene: TRBD1; V gene: TRBV19; J gene: TRBJ1-5; clone size: .
CDR3 protein: CASSPGGRSGYNEQFF; CDR3 DNA: TGTGCCAGCTCACCGGGGGGGAGGTCGGGGTACAATGAGCAGTTCTTC; D gene: TRBD2; V gene: TRBV18; J gene: TRBJ2-1; clone size: .
CDR3 protein: CASSHPNQPQHF; CDR3 DNA: TGTGCCAGCAGCCACCCAAATCAGCCCCAGCATTTT; D gene: .; V gene: TRBV3-1/TRBV3-2; J gene: TRBJ1-5; clone size: few
CDR3 protein: CAISDPGGTAYEQYF; CDR3 DNA: TGTGCCATCAGTGACCCCGGTGGGACAGCCTACGAGCAGTACTTC; D gene: TRBD1; V gene: TRBV10-3; J gene: TRBJ2-7; clone size: .
CDR3 protein: CASYGLSYEQYF; CDR3 DNA: TGTGCCAGCTACGGACTGTCCTACGAGCAGTACTTC; D gene: .; V gene: TRBV2; J gene: TRBJ2-7; clone size: .
CDR3 protein: CASSVGPSYEQYF; CDR3 DNA: TGTGCCAGCAGCGTAGGGCCGTCCTACGAGCAGTACTTC; D gene: .; V gene: TRBV9; J gene: TRBJ2-7; clone size: .
CDR3 protein: CASSETGAVFLAKNIQYF; CDR3 DNA: TGTGCCAGCAGCGAAACAGGGGCCGTCTTCTTAGCCAAAAACATTCAGTACTTC; D gene: TRBD1; V gene: TRBV6-2/TRBV6-3; J gene: TRBJ2-4; clone size: .
CDR3 protein: CASSLTAGASYNEQFF; CDR3 DNA: TGTGCTAGCAGCTTAACAGCGGGGGCCTCCTACAATGAGCAGTTCTTC; D gene: TRBD2; V gene: TRBV7-7; J gene: TRBJ2-1; clone size: .
CDR3 protein: CASSQETSGTSTDTQYF; CDR3 DNA: TGTGCCAGCAGCCAAGAGACTAGCGGAACAAGCACAGATACGCAGTATTTT; D gene: TRBD2; V gene: TRBV4-2; J gene: TRBJ2-3; clone size: .
CDR3 protein: CASSEALGLAGRDTQYF; CDR3 DNA: TGTGCCAGCAGTGAAGCCTTGGGGCTAGCGGGACGGGATACGCAGTATTTT; D gene: TRBD2; V gene: TRBV2; J gene: TRBJ2-3; clone size: .
CDR3 protein: CASSRAPLAGGETQYF; CDR3 DNA: TGTGCCAGCAGCCGCGCCCCCTTGGCGGGAGGAGAGACCCAGTACTTC; D gene: TRBD2; V gene: TRBV3-1/TRBV3-2; J gene: TRBJ2-5; clone size: once
CDR3 protein: CASSLIPSSGNTIYF; CDR3 DNA: TGTGCCAGCAGCTTGATTCCCAGCTCTGGAAACACCATATATTTT; D gene: .; V gene: TRBV7-2; J gene: TRBJ1-3; clone size: once
CDR3 protein: CASSPGGQRYNEKLFF; CDR3 DNA: TGTGCCAGCAGCCCAGGAGGCCAGAGATATAATGAAAAACTGTTTTTT; D gene: .; V gene: TRBV3-1/TRBV3-2; J gene: TRBJ1-4; clone size: once
CDR3 protein: CASSRLTPGLAGGKETQYF; CDR3 DNA: TGTGCCAGCAGCCGATTGACTCCGGGACTAGCGGGAGGGAAGGAGACCCAGTACTTC; D gene: TRBD2; V gene: TRBV6-6; J gene: TRBJ2-5; clone size: once
CDR3 protein: CASSYSIRNEKLFF; CDR3 DNA: TGTGCCAGCAGTTACTCGATCCGGAATGAAAAACTGTTTTTT; D gene: .; V gene: TRBV6-2/TRBV6-3; J gene: TRBJ1-4; clone size: once
CDR3 protein: CASSRRDTDTQYF; CDR3 DNA: TGTGCCAGTTCGAGGCGGGACACAGATACGCAGTATTTT; D gene: .; V gene: TRBV9; J gene: TRBJ2-3; clone size: .
CDR3 protein: CASSLDRGNEKLFF; CDR3 DNA: TGCGCCAGCAGCCTAGACAGGGGGAATGAAAAACTGTTTTTT; D gene: TRBD1; V gene: TRBV4-3; J gene: TRBJ1-4; clone size: .
CDR3 protein: CSVERRVANYGYTF; CDR3 DNA: TGCAGCGTTGAACGCAGGGTAGCTAACTATGGCTACACCTTC; D gene: .; V gene: TRBV29-1; J gene: TRBJ1-2; clone size: .
CDR3 protein: CASSLGARLAGGAETQYF; CDR3 DNA: TGCGCCAGCAGCTTGGGGGCTCGACTAGCGGGAGGAGCAGAGACCCAGTACTTC; D gene: TRBD2; V gene: TRBV5-1; J gene: TRBJ2-5; clone size: .
CDR3 protein: CAIRADRVDGYTF; CDR3 DNA: TGTGCCATCAGGGCGGACAGGGTCGATGGCTACACCTTC; D gene: TRBD1; V gene: TRBV10-3; J gene: TRBJ1-2; clone size: .
CDR3 protein: CASSPILTTFVDTQYF; CDR3 DNA: TGTGCCAGCAGCCCCATTCTAACTACTTTCGTAGATACGCAGTATTTT; D gene: .; V gene: TRBV3-1/TRBV3-2; J gene: TRBJ2-3; clone size: .